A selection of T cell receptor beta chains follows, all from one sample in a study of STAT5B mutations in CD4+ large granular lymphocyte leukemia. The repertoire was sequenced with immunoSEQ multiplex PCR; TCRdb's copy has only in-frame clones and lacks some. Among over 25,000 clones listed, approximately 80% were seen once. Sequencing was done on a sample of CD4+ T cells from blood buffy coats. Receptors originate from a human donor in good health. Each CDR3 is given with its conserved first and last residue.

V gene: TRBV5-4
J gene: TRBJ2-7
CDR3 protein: CASSDSRTGDYEQYF

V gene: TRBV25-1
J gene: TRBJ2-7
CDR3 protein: CASSDSGGFYEQYF

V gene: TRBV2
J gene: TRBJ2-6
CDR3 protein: CASSGTRVGSSGANVLTF

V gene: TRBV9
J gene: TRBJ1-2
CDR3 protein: CASSAAGDAYGYTF

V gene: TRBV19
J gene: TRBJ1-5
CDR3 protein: CASSFTGGGQPQHF

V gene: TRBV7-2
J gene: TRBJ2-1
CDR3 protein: CASSPQTAYNEQFF

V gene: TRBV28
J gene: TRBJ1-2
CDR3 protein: CASSRPGQGPYGYTF

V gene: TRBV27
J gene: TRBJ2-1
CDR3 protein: CASSWGTATLGTYNEQFF

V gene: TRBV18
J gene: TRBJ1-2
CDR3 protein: CASSPLEGGSLNYGYTF

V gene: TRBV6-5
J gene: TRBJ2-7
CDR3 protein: CASSYAGGPLKEQYF

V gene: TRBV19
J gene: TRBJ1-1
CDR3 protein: CATTGIEITEAFF

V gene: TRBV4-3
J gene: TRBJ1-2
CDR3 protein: CASSQLGQMNYGYTF

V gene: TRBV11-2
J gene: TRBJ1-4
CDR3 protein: CASSLGQGSEKLFF

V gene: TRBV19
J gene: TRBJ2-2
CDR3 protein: CASTRPGELFF

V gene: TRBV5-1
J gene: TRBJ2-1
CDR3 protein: CASSLAAGGPWVEQFF

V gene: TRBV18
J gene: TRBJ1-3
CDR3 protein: CASSPRGLGGNTIYF

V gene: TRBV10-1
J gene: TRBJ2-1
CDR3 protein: CASSDSLGRGEQFF

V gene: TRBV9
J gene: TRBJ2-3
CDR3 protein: CASSVGLAGITDTQYF

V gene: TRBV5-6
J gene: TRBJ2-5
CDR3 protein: CASSFRGAKLTQETQYF

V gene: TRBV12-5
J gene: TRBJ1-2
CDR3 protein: CASGSPDRPMTSYGYTF

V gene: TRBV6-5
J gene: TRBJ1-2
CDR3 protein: CASTTGQGYGYTF

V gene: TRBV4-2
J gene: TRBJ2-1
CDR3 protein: CASSQGGTSGGAYNEQFF

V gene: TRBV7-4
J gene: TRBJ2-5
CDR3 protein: CASSTRKPGQGGTQYF

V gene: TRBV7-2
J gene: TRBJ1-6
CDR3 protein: CASRWTGGYNSPLHF

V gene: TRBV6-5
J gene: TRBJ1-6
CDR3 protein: CASTTQGRNSPLHF

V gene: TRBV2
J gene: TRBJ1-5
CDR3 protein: CASSEAGQGYQPQHF

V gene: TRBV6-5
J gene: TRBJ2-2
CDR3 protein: CASSSLGELFF

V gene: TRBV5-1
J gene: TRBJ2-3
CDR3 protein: CASSWSADSTDTQYF

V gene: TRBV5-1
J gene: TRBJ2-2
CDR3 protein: CASTNRGAFPGELFF

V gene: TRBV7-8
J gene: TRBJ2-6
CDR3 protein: CASSLGAAGANVLTF

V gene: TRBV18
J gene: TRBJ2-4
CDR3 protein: CASSLHPNGDIQYF

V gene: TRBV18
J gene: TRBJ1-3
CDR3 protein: CASSPRADRGNGNTIYF

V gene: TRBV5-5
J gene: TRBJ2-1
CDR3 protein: CASTLSYNEQFF

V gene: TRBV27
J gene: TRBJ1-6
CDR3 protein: CASSLLLAGSSPLHF

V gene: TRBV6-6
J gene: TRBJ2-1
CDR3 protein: CASNPGQGNEQFF

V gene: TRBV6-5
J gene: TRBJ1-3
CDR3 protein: CASTDQRVRNTIYF

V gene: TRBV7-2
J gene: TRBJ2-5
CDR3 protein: CASSASGAQETQYF

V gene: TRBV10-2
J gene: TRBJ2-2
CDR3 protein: CASSESAGASTGELFF

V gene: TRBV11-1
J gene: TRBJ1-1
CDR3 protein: CASSLLVGEAFF

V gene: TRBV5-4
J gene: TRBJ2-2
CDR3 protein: CASGNSGGAGELFF

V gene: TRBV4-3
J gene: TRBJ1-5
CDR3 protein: CASSQRTDQPQHF

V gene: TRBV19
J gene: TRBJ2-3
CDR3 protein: CASHKGEPDTQYF

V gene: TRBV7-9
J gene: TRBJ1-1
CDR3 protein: CASSSQGGSTEAFF

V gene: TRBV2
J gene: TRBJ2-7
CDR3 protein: CASSDGGSYEQYF

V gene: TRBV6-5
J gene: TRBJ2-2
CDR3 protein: CASGSGGYTGELFF